One and the same sample provided the 29 T cell receptor beta chains below, sequenced in a study of Graves' ophthalmopathy and Graves' hyperthyroidism (dated by TCRdb to the late 2010s). The sequencer listed for this sample is Illumina HiSeq 2000. For repertoire sequencing, TCR beta CDR3 regions were amplified from RNA transcripts. A first-round RT-PCR used HTBI primers with the Qiagen OneStep RT-PCR kit, followed by a second-round multiplex PCR, size selection and purification. Using fastp trimming at Q25 and MiXCR clonotype assembly, TCRdb reanalyzed the public sequencing data and kept in-frame beta chains. CDR3 protein sequences are deduplicated, and each keeps its most common genes and DNA. The table for this sample lists over 650,000 distinct CDR3 sequences; about 38% of them were counted only once. Of the sample, over 2.5% falls within the top ten clones. Sequencing was carried out using peripheral blood. The source is an adult man with Graves' ophthalmopathy.

Concerning this clonotype: The junction shows a germline mismatch at one end, possibly a read error. This chain connects TRBV2 to TRBJ1-2; possibly TRBD1 for D (6 bases). Germline assignment: CDR1 SNHLY and CDR2 FYNNEI. The CDR3 covers 14 residues. DNA for the CDR3: TGCGCCAGCAGCCAAGACTGGACAGTATTTGGCTACACCTTC. This encodes CASSQDWTVFGYTF.

This clonotype was detected ten times or more. The V gene is TRBV7-9, the J gene TRBJ1-2; possible D gene TRBD1, 6 bases. The CDR3 is made up of 15 amino acids. Germline values: CDR1 SEHNR, CDR2 FQNEAQ (reference sequence). Between the trimmed V and J ends, which lost 2 bases and 1 base, there was a span of 11 bases. CDR3 residues: CASSLTQGFNYGYTF. The CDR3 DNA sequence: TGTGCCAGCAGCTTAACACAGGGATTTAACTATGGCTACACCTTC.

This rearrangement joins TRBV7-9 to TRBJ1-6; 7 bases are a match to TRBD1. Germline loops: CDR1 SEHNR, CDR2 FQNEAQ (reference sequence). The CDR3 is 13 residues long. Unmatched junction bases numbered 3, after V lost 3 bases and J lost 10 bases. The CDR3 here is CASSFRGGSPLHF. CDR3 DNA sequence: TGTGCCAGCAGCTTCAGGGGGGGGTCACCCCTCCACTTT.

This clonotype came up many times. The rearrangement joins TRBV7-2 to TRBJ2-5; D could derive from TRBD1 or TRBD2 (5 bases each). The CDR3 is 16 amino acids. V gave up 1 base and J gave up 7 bases, with 19 bases separating them. Germline CDR1 and CDR2: SGHTA and FQGNSA. CDR3 DNA sequence: TGTGCCAGCAGCTTAGAATCGGGGACCGGTATAGGGACCCAGTACTTC. Protein product: CASSLESGTGIGTQYF.

This clonotype was seen at least ten times. V is TRBV4-1 and J is TRBJ2-5; D unclear. Germline loops: CDR1 MGHRA, CDR2 YSYEKL. The CDR3 consists of 15 residues. The ends were cut back, 4 bases at V and 1 base at J, with 13 bases in the middle. The CDR3 nucleotides read TGCGCCAGCAGCCGGGGATTACGGATCCAAGAGACCCAGTACTTC. Its translation: CASSRGLRIQETQYF.

On this clonotype itself: Given a much more abundant clone one base away, this may be a read error. V and J are TRBV7-3 and TRBJ1-4; D is unclear. Trimming left V 4 bases short and J 8 bases short, with 17 bases between. This CDR3 is 15 amino acids long. CDR1 and CDR2 from the germline V gene are SGHTA and FQGTGA. The CDR3 DNA reads as TGTGCCAGCAGCTCAGAACTGGGAAAAGGGGAAAAACTGTTTTTT. Protein product: CASSSELGKGEKLFF.

A word on this clonotype: At one boundary the junction diverges from the germline segment, which might be a read error. The chain has TRBV10-3 and TRBJ1-6; unclear D gene. The germline CDR1 and CDR2 sequences are ENHRY and SYGVKD. The CDR3 loop spans 17 amino acids. DNA for the CDR3: TGTGCCAGCAGTTACTCGGTTGGTGATATATATAATTCACCCCTCCACTTT. It translates to CASSYSVGDIYNSPLHF.

This clonotype appeared many times. This chain uses TRBV7-6 with TRBJ1-4; TRBD1 agrees at 7 bases. J lost 7 bases, V lost 8 bases, and 4 bases had no gene match. The CDR3 spans 12 residues. CDR1 SGHVS and CDR2 FNYEAQ come from the germline V gene. The CDR3 spells CASRQGGEKLFF. DNA for the CDR3: TGTGCCAGCCGACAGGGCGGTGAAAAACTGTTTTTT.

This sequence joins TRBV29-1 and TRBJ1-4, with TRBD1 as a possible D gene (5 bases). The germline gives CDR1 SQVTM, CDR2 ANQGSEA. V dropped 6 bases and J dropped 10 bases, with 12 bases sitting between them. CDR3 length: 11 amino acids. CDR3 coding DNA: TGCAGCGTCAACCCGGGGGGAAAACTGTTTTTT. Residues: CSVNPGGKLFF.

This clonotype was seen ten or more times. The gene calls are TRBV20-1 and TRBJ1-2; D remains ambiguous. Germline V lookup: CDR1 DFQATT, CDR2 SNEGSKA (reference sequence). Between the trimmed V and J ends, which lost 2 bases and 6 bases, there was a span of 7 bases. The CDR3 is made up of 11 amino acids. CDR3 loop: CSARTDNGYTF. DNA of the CDR3: TGCAGTGCTAGAACCGACAATGGCTACACCTTC.

This clonotype was detected ten times or more. CDR3 amino acids: CSAIIQGRDYGYTF. As DNA, the CDR3 is TGCAGTGCAATCATACAGGGGAGGGACTATGGCTACACCTTC. V usage is TRBV20-1 and J usage is TRBJ1-2, with 7 bases fitting TRBD1. The germline gives CDR1 DFQATT, CDR2 SNEGSKA (reference sequence). J was trimmed by 3 bases and V by 6 bases; bases with no gene match: 10. CDR3 length: 14 residues.

This clonotype was recorded at least ten times. The chain is built from TRBV7-6 and TRBJ2-7; 7 bases line up with TRBD2. V was clipped by 5 bases and J by 0 bases; unmatched bases: 4. The CDR3 has 14 residues. Germline V lookup: CDR1 SGHVS, CDR2 FNYEAQ. The CDR3 bases are TGTGCCAGCAGCGACCGCGGGAGCTCCTACGAGCAGTACTTC. Residues: CASSDRGSSYEQYF.

This clonotype came up a few times. J is TRBJ1-4 and V is TRBV30; no firm D call. Trimming removed 4 bases from V and 3 bases from J, with 9 bases in between. The germline gives CDR1 GTSNPN, CDR2 SVGIG (reference sequence). The CDR3 is 13 residues long. The CDR3 is CAWTGVSNEKLFF. In DNA, the CDR3 is TGTGCCTGGACCGGAGTCTCTAATGAAAAACTGTTTTTT.

The J gene is TRBJ1-2, the V gene TRBV24-1; D is ambiguous. Germline V CDR1 and CDR2: KGHDR, SFDVKD. V dropped 6 bases and J dropped 6 bases, with 7 bases sitting between them. The CDR3 spans 11 residues. CDR3: CATSPGDGYTF. The CDR3 bases are TGTGCCACCAGTCCAGGAGATGGCTACACCTTC.

This clonotype was observed at least ten times. This chain uses TRBV2 with TRBJ1-2; D is unclear. Trimming took off 2 bases at V and 0 bases at J, with 10 bases between the two ends. Germline V lookup: CDR1 SNHLY, CDR2 FYNNEI. This CDR3 spans 15 amino acids. The CDR3 nucleotides are TGTGCCAGCAGTGAAACGGTCCGGTCTAACTATGGCTACACCTTC. This translates into CASSETVRSNYGYTF.

This sequence joins TRBV14 and TRBJ1-2, with no clear D. Trimming stripped 4 bases from V and 6 bases from J, with 21 bases between. The CDR3 loop spans 16 amino acids. Germline CDR1 SGHDN, CDR2 FVKESK. The CDR3 region is CASSPWAWSLPHGYTF. The DNA for the CDR3 is TGTGCCAGCAGCCCCTGGGCTTGGAGCCTACCACATGGCTACACCTTC.

At least ten counts were recorded for this clonotype. The rearrangement links TRBV19 to TRBJ1-4; 10 nucleotides align to TRBD1. CDR3 length equals 16 residues. Trimming cost V 9 bases and J 0 bases; bases outside gene matches: 7. Germline V CDR1 and CDR2: LNHDA, SQIVND (reference sequence). The CDR3 nucleotides read TGTGCCAGCCGGGACAGGGGCATAGCAACTAATGAAAAACTGTTTTTT. Translation: CASRDRGIATNEKLFF.

This clonotype was seen only a few times. The CDR3 coding sequence is TGTGCCAGCGGACCCACAGGGACCCAACCTGCTTTCTTT. Amino acids: CASGPTGTQPAFF. The chain carries TRBV6-5 and TRBJ1-1; D perhaps matches TRBD1 (6 bases). CDR1 is MNHEY and CDR2 is SVGAGI in the germline V gene. Trimming shortened V by 8 bases and J by 11 bases, and 21 bases separated the two germline ends. The CDR3 totals 13 residues.

The chain is built from TRBV11-2 and TRBJ1-1; D is perhaps TRBD1 (6 bases). This CDR3 contains 14 residues. V lost 5 bases, J lost 10 bases, and 20 bases lay in between. Germline CDR1 reads SGHAT; CDR2 reads FQNNGV. For the CDR3, the DNA is TGTGCCAGCAGCCAGCCTCCCGCAGGGGCCGGAGCTTTCTTT. Residues: CASSQPPAGAGAFF.

The CDR3 DNA follows: TGCAGCGTTGCCCGGGAAAATGAGCAGTTCTTC. Amino acids: CSVARENEQFF. V is TRBV29-1 and J is TRBJ2-1; tentatively, D is TRBD2 (5 bases). Between the trimmed V and J ends, which lost 4 bases and 7 bases, there was a span of 8 bases. CDR3 size: 11 residues. Germline V gene sequence: CDR1 SQVTM, CDR2 ANQGSEA.

The V gene is TRBV7-9, the J gene TRBJ2-2; 10 nucleotides agree with TRBD2. From germline, CDR1 is SEHNR and CDR2 FQNEAQ (reference sequence). There are 16 residues in the CDR3. V dropped 5 bases and J dropped 1; count of bases not matched to a gene: 4. The CDR3 here is CASSTSGTKNTGELFF. The CDR3 coding sequence is TGTGCCAGCAGCACTAGCGGGACGAAGAACACCGGGGAGCTGTTTTTT.

This clonotype was counted a few times. The chain joins TRBV4-2 to TRBJ2-7, with TRBD2 matching over 9 bases. The CDR3 is 17 amino acids. In germline, CDR1 is LGHNA, CDR2 YNFKEQ. V was pared by 0 bases and J by 2 bases, with 8 bases of the junction left unmatched. The CDR3 DNA reads TGTGCCAGCAGCCAAGAGGGTCTTAGCGGGAGAACCTACGAGCAGTACTTC. Protein: CASSQEGLSGRTYEQYF.

This clonotype was detected ten times or more. The rearrangement uses TRBV9 and TRBJ1-2; D is possibly TRBD1 (5 bases). The CDR3 totals 13 residues. Germline-derived CDR1 and CDR2 are SGDLS and YYNGEE. The V end was cut by 0 bases, the J end by 6 bases, with 9 bases between. CDR3 nucleotide sequence: TGTGCCAGCAGCGTAGACAGGATGCATGGCTACACCTTC. This translates into CASSVDRMHGYTF.

In its sample, this clonotype was seen many times. The V and J genes are TRBV7-9 and TRBJ2-2; D is ambiguous. This CDR3 spans 12 amino acids. Germline loops: CDR1 SEHNR, CDR2 FQNEAQ (reference sequence). V lost 4 bases and J 3 bases, leaving 3 bases between the germline ends. In DNA form, the CDR3 reads TGTGCCAGCAGCTACGACACCGGGGAGCTGTTTTTT. Protein sequence: CASSYDTGELFF.

This clonotype was recorded once. The genes are TRBV5-1 and TRBJ2-2; 7 bases agree with TRBD1. The CDR3 runs to 13 residues. Germline lookup yields CDR1 SGHRS and CDR2 YFSETQ. V dropped 3 bases and J dropped 8; count of bases not matched to a gene: 4. The CDR3 DNA reads as TGCGCCAGCAGCTGGACAGGTCCGGGGGAGCTGTTTTTT. It translates to CASSWTGPGELFF.

This chain joins TRBV11-2 and TRBJ1-1, with D possibly being TRBD1 (5 bases). V was clipped by 7 bases and J by 5 bases, with 17 bases between them. The CDR3 is 14 amino acids. CDR1 is SGHAT, CDR2 FQNNGV, per germline. The CDR3 loop reads CASTSVYQGTEAFF. DNA of the CDR3: TGTGCCAGCACCTCCGTGTATCAGGGAACTGAAGCTTTCTTT.

The chain links TRBV25-1 to TRBJ1-4, with D perhaps TRBD1 (5 bases). This CDR3 contains 12 residues. Germline V gene lookup returns CDR1 MGHDK and CDR2 SYGVNS. The CDR3 DNA is TGTGCTAGAGGGACGGACGCGCGAAAACTGTTTTTT. It encodes CARGTDARKLFF.

This clonotype was observed at least ten times. The chain is built from TRBV6-5 and TRBJ1-1; 8 bases agree with TRBD1. The V and J ends lost 5 bases and 2 bases, in that order; junction bases with no gene match: 4. CDR3 size: 14 residues. CDR1 and CDR2 from the germline V gene are MNHEY and SVGAGI. DNA for the CDR3: TGTGCCAGCAGTCCCAGGGGGCGAAACACTGAAGCTTTCTTT. This encodes CASSPRGRNTEAFF.

This chain joins TRBV7-3 and TRBJ2-2, with 7 positions matching TRBD2. The V gene's germline CDR1 is SGHTA and CDR2 FQGTGA. This CDR3 is 13 amino acids long. Losses at the gene ends were 6 bases for V and 8 bases for J; bases not matched to a gene: 6. This chain's CDR3 is CASSDSGLGELFF. In nucleotides, the CDR3 is TGTGCCAGCAGTGATAGCGGGCTAGGGGAGCTGTTTTTT.